Listed below are T cell receptor beta chains from one sample, sequenced in a study of T-cell memory formation after mild COVID-19. TCRdb independently ran MiXCR on the 5' RACE reads; one entry per CDR3 protein. This table holds roughly 280,000 distinct CDR3 sequences, around 15% found once. Sequences were obtained from PBMCs or a T cell subset sorted from them (not recorded which). These receptors were collected from a young man who had mild COVID-19 (a few samples of this study predate the infection). Cell type and time point are not known. Each CDR3 is given with its conserved first and last residue. D genes are given only for firm matches. Clone size is stated in some rows and not others, as once, few, many or a class when expanded.

D gene: -
V gene: TRBV4-1
clone size: -
J gene: TRBJ1-2
CDR3 DNA: TGCGCCAGCAGCCAAGATGAGGGTGACACTGGCTACACCTTC
CDR3 protein: CASSQDEGDTGYTF

D gene: -
V gene: TRBV7-9
clone size: -
J gene: TRBJ1-2
CDR3 DNA: TGTGCCAGCAGCTTAAACGGAAACTATGGCTACACCTTC
CDR3 protein: CASSLNGNYGYTF

D gene: -
V gene: TRBV5-1
clone size: many
J gene: TRBJ2-2
CDR3 DNA: TGCGCCAGCAGCCCCCCACCTTCGAACACCGGGGAGCTGTTTTTT
CDR3 protein: CASSPPPSNTGELFF

D gene: TRBD2
V gene: TRBV7-6
clone size: many
J gene: TRBJ2-3
CDR3 DNA: TGTGCCAGCAGTTCCCGGGGGGGGCACGGAGATACGCAGTATTTT
CDR3 protein: CASSSRGGHGDTQYF

D gene: TRBD1
V gene: TRBV5-1
clone size: -
J gene: TRBJ2-2
CDR3 DNA: TGCGCCAGCAGCCGGGACAGGGGGCATGGCACCGGGGAGCTGTTTTTT
CDR3 protein: CASSRDRGHGTGELFF

D gene: -
V gene: TRBV7-6
clone size: many
J gene: TRBJ2-5
CDR3 DNA: TGTGCCAGCAGCTTAGGGACTTATCAAGAGACCCAGTACTTC
CDR3 protein: CASSLGTYQETQYF

D gene: TRBD1
V gene: TRBV27
clone size: many
J gene: TRBJ2-1
CDR3 DNA: TGTGCCAGCTCCTCCATCCTCAGGGGGACATACAATGAGCAGTTCTTC
CDR3 protein: CASSSILRGTYNEQFF

D gene: TRBD1
V gene: TRBV6-6
clone size: -
J gene: TRBJ1-2
CDR3 DNA: TGTGCCAGCAGTAGAAGGGACAGGGGAGTAAACTATGGCTACACCTTC
CDR3 protein: CASSRRDRGVNYGYTF

D gene: -
V gene: TRBV6-5
clone size: -
J gene: TRBJ2-5
CDR3 DNA: TGTGCCAGCAGTTATCCTGGAGGGAAAGAGACCCAGTACTTC
CDR3 protein: CASSYPGGKETQYF

D gene: -
V gene: TRBV6-5
clone size: few
J gene: TRBJ2-5
CDR3 DNA: TGTGCCAGCAGGAGCAGGGAGACCCAGTACTTC
CDR3 protein: CASRSRETQYF

D gene: TRBD2
V gene: TRBV5-1
clone size: few
J gene: TRBJ2-5
CDR3 DNA: TGCGCCAGCAGCGACGGAGTACTAGCGCAAGCCCTTAAGACCCAGTACTTC
CDR3 protein: CASSDGVLAQALKTQYF

D gene: TRBD1
V gene: TRBV10-3
clone size: -
J gene: TRBJ2-1
CDR3 DNA: TGTGCCATCAGTTCGGGACAGGGAGGGAATGAGCAGTTCTTC
CDR3 protein: CAISSGQGGNEQFF

D gene: TRBD1
V gene: TRBV4-3
clone size: few
J gene: TRBJ2-1
CDR3 DNA: TGCGCCAGCAGCCAAGATCTGGGACAGAGCAATGAGCAGTTCTTC
CDR3 protein: CASSQDLGQSNEQFF

D gene: -
V gene: TRBV5-1
clone size: -
J gene: TRBJ2-3
CDR3 DNA: TGCGCCAGCAGCTTGGCCCCGACTAGCACAGATACGCAGTATTTT
CDR3 protein: CASSLAPTSTDTQYF

D gene: -
V gene: TRBV7-9
clone size: few
J gene: TRBJ1-1
CDR3 DNA: TGTGCCAGCAGCCCGGACTCCTTGAACACTGAAGCTTTCTTT
CDR3 protein: CASSPDSLNTEAFF

D gene: TRBD1
V gene: TRBV6-2/TRBV6-3
clone size: -
J gene: TRBJ1-5
CDR3 DNA: TGTGCCAGCAGTTACTCCCCGGACAGGTCATCTAGCAATCAGCCCCAGCATTTT
CDR3 protein: CASSYSPDRSSSNQPQHF

D gene: -
V gene: TRBV30
clone size: few
J gene: TRBJ2-5
CDR3 DNA: TGTGCCTGGAGTGTATTGCAAGAGACCCAGTACTTC
CDR3 protein: CAWSVLQETQYF

D gene: TRBD1
V gene: TRBV5-1
clone size: -
J gene: TRBJ2-1
CDR3 DNA: TGCGCCAGCAGCCAAACAGGGGTGGAATACAATGAGCAGTTCTTC
CDR3 protein: CASSQTGVEYNEQFF

D gene: TRBD1
V gene: TRBV11-2
clone size: few
J gene: TRBJ2-5
CDR3 DNA: TGTGCCAGCAGCCGAGACAGGGCGGGAGAGACCCAGTACTTC
CDR3 protein: CASSRDRAGETQYF

D gene: -
V gene: TRBV4-3
clone size: few
J gene: TRBJ2-4
CDR3 DNA: TGCGCCAGCAGCCAAGGACGGCACTCGAACATTCAGTACTTC
CDR3 protein: CASSQGRHSNIQYF

D gene: -
V gene: TRBV5-1
clone size: few
J gene: TRBJ2-3
CDR3 DNA: TGCGCCAGCAAGGGGCAGGGCGCAGATACGCAGTATTTT
CDR3 protein: CASKGQGADTQYF

D gene: -
V gene: TRBV7-9
clone size: -
J gene: TRBJ1-1
CDR3 DNA: TGTGCCAGCAGCTTCGGGGGGTTCACTGAAGCTTTCTTT
CDR3 protein: CASSFGGFTEAFF

D gene: -
V gene: TRBV5-1
clone size: -
J gene: TRBJ1-2
CDR3 DNA: TGCGCCAGCAGCTTGGTTGGTCCGGAGCCTCAGGGTCCTGGCTACACCTTC
CDR3 protein: CASSLVGPEPQGPGYTF

D gene: TRBD1
V gene: TRBV5-1
clone size: -
J gene: TRBJ1-1
CDR3 DNA: TGCGCCAGCAGCTTGAATTCGGTGGACAGGGGAGTTTTCTTT
CDR3 protein: CASSLNSVDRGVFF

D gene: -
V gene: TRBV7-9
clone size: -
J gene: TRBJ2-1
CDR3 DNA: TGTGCCAGCAGCTTGGTGCGCAATGAGCAGTTCTTC
CDR3 protein: CASSLVRNEQFF

D gene: TRBD2
V gene: TRBV12-3/TRBV12-4
clone size: many
J gene: TRBJ2-2
CDR3 DNA: TGTGCCAGCAGGGTGCGGGGGGGCTCCACCGGGGAGCTGTTTTTT
CDR3 protein: CASRVRGGSTGELFF

D gene: -
V gene: TRBV6-2/TRBV6-3
clone size: few
J gene: TRBJ1-6
CDR3 DNA: TGTGCCAGCAGAGGCTGGTCACCCCTCCACTTT
CDR3 protein: CASRGWSPLHF

D gene: -
V gene: TRBV6-5
clone size: -
J gene: TRBJ1-1
CDR3 DNA: TGTGCCAGCACCTATAGCGCGGGTGAGACTGAAGCTTTCTTT
CDR3 protein: CASTYSAGETEAFF

D gene: -
V gene: TRBV4-2
clone size: few
J gene: TRBJ2-1
CDR3 DNA: TGTGCCAGCAGCCAAGAACGGTTCAATGAGCAGTTCTTC
CDR3 protein: CASSQERFNEQFF

D gene: TRBD1
V gene: TRBV7-9
clone size: -
J gene: TRBJ1-2
CDR3 DNA: TGTGCCAGCAGCCGCCGGGACAGGGCGTTTGACTATGGCTACACCTTC
CDR3 protein: CASSRRDRAFDYGYTF

D gene: -
V gene: TRBV4-2
clone size: -
J gene: TRBJ2-2
CDR3 DNA: TGTGCCAGCAGCCAGAGCCCCTTCGAGGGGGGGAACACCGGGGAGCTGTTTTTT
CDR3 protein: CASSQSPFEGGNTGELFF

D gene: -
V gene: TRBV7-2
clone size: -
J gene: TRBJ2-6
CDR3 DNA: TGTGCCAGCAGCAACAGGCGGTTCTCTGGGGCCAACGTCCTGATGAGGCATGGGGCCAACGTCCTGACTTTC
CDR3 protein: CASSNRRFSGANVLMRHGANVLTF

D gene: TRBD1
V gene: TRBV6-5
clone size: once
J gene: TRBJ2-3
CDR3 DNA: TGTGCCAGCCGACCGACAGGGAGTACGCAGTATTTT
CDR3 protein: CASRPTGSTQYF

D gene: -
V gene: TRBV6-2/TRBV6-3
clone size: -
J gene: TRBJ2-1
CDR3 DNA: TGTGCCAGCAGTCTATCCTATGAGCAGTTCTTC
CDR3 protein: CASSLSYEQFF

D gene: -
V gene: TRBV5-1
clone size: -
J gene: TRBJ1-5
CDR3 DNA: TGCGCCAGCAGCTCCGACCCTGATCAGCCCCAGCATTTT
CDR3 protein: CASSSDPDQPQHF

D gene: -
V gene: TRBV18
clone size: -
J gene: TRBJ1-1
CDR3 DNA: TGTGCCAGCTCACCACTCGAAGACACTGAAGCTTTCTTT
CDR3 protein: CASSPLEDTEAFF

D gene: -
V gene: TRBV3-1
clone size: few
J gene: TRBJ2-2
CDR3 DNA: TGTGCCAGCACCACAGGGGACTCCTCGAACACCGGGGAGCTGTTTTTT
CDR3 protein: CASTTGDSSNTGELFF

D gene: TRBD2
V gene: TRBV3-1
clone size: few
J gene: TRBJ2-2
CDR3 DNA: TGTGCCAGCAGCCAATTAGCGGGGGCTAACACCGGGGAGCTGTTTTTT
CDR3 protein: CASSQLAGANTGELFF

D gene: TRBD1
V gene: TRBV10-1
clone size: few
J gene: TRBJ2-7
CDR3 DNA: TGCGCCAGCAGTGAGGCGGCAGGGGGATTTGACGAGCAGTACTTC
CDR3 protein: CASSEAAGGFDEQYF

D gene: -
V gene: TRBV12-3/TRBV12-4
clone size: few
J gene: TRBJ2-3
CDR3 DNA: TGTGCCAGCACCATAGTGGGTACGCAGTATTTT
CDR3 protein: CASTIVGTQYF

D gene: -
V gene: TRBV12-3/TRBV12-4
clone size: few
J gene: TRBJ2-3
CDR3 DNA: TGTGCCAGCAGTTTTCGCCGTGGGCGGGATACGCAGTATTTT
CDR3 protein: CASSFRRGRDTQYF

D gene: -
V gene: TRBV6-2/TRBV6-3
clone size: few
J gene: TRBJ2-3
CDR3 DNA: TGTGCCAGCAGATCCGGACAGCTCACAGATACGCAGTATTTT
CDR3 protein: CASRSGQLTDTQYF